Given below is one T cell receptor beta chain in context. What it recognizes is unknown. J was trimmed by 5 bases and V by 6 bases; bases with no gene match: 9. The CDR3 loop spans 15 amino acids. Germline V lookup: CDR1 MNHNS, CDR2 SASEGT. This sample is drawn from a study of T cell clonotyping in hematopoietic cell transplantation. Regarding the study as a whole: Recipient TCR diversity dropped after transplant; expanded clonotypes rose from day 30 to 180. Few recipient clonotypes overlapped donors; over 97% were de novo at given depth.

Blood collection times were about day -28 and days 30, 100, 180 posttransplant. The method was immunoSEQ multiplex PCR; TCRdb's version includes in-frame clones alone and lacks a portion of them. The sample lists around 15,000 clones, about 83% occurring once. The TCR sequence derives from a male patient aged 60 to 75 who had an allogeneic stem cell transplant from a related donor, so the T cells may come from the graft donor. Some clones in this sample may be carry-over from other donors' samples. The input for sequencing was PBMCs, taken 100 days after allogeneic stem cell transplant. This sequence joins TRBV6-1 and TRBJ2-3; 9 bases fit TRBD1. The CDR3 here is CASRPGTGPGDTQYF. The CDR3 DNA reads TGTGCCAGCAGACCTGGGACAGGGCCCGGAGATACGCAGTATTTT.